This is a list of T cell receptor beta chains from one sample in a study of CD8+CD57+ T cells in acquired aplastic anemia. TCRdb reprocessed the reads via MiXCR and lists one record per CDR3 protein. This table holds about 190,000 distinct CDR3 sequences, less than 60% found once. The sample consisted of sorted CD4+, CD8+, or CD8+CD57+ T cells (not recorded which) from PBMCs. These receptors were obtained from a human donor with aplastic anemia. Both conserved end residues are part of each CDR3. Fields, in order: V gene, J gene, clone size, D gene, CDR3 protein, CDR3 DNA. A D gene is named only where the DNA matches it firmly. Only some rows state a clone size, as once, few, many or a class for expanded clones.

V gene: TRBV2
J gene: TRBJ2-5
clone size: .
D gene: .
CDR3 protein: CASGTGFNQPQYF
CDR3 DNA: TGTGCCAGCGGAACAGGTTTCAATCAGCCCCAGTACTTC

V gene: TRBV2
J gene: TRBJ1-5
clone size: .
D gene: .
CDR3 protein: CASSVFGDSNQPQHF
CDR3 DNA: TGTGCCAGCAGTGTTTTTGGAGATAGCAATCAGCCCCAGCATTTT

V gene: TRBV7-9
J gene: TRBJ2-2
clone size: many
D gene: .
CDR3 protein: CASSLTANTGELFF
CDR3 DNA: TGTGCCAGCAGCTTGACAGCGAACACCGGGGAGCTGTTTTTT

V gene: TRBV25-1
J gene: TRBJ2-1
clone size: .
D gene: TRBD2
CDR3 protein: CASSDSSGGYNEQFF
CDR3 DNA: TGTGCCAGCAGTGATTCTAGCGGGGGCTACAATGAGCAGTTCTTC

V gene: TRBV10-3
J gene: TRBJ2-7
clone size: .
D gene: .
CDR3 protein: CAISEWGSEQYF
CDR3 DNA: TGTGCCATCAGTGAGTGGGGGAGCGAGCAGTACTTC

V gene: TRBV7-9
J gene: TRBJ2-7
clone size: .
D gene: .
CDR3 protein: CAGDGISSYEQYF
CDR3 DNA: TGTGCCGGGGACGGAATAAGCTCCTACGAGCAGTACTTC

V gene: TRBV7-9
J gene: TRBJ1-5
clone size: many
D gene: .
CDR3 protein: CASSFSSEQPQHF
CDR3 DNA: TGTGCCAGCAGCTTTTCGTCGGAGCAGCCCCAGCATTTT

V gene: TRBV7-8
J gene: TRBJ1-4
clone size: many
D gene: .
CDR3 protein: CASSTRDFPAEKLFF
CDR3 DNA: TGTGCCAGCAGCACCAGGGACTTCCCGGCTGAAAAACTGTTTTTT

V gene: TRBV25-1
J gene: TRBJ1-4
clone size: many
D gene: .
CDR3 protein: CASSELGASEKLFF
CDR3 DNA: TGTGCCAGCAGTGAATTGGGGGCGAGTGAAAAACTGTTTTTT

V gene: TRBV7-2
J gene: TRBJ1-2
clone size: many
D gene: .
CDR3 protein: CASSDLRGSGYTF
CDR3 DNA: TGTGCCAGCAGCGACCTCAGGGGTTCGGGCTACACCTTC

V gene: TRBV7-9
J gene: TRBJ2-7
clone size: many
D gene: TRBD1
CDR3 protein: CASSSGQGEYF
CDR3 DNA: TGTGCCAGCAGCTCAGGACAGGGGGAGTACTTC

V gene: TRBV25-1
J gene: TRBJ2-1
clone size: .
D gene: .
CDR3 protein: CASSELGSGLYNEQFF
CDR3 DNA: TGTGCCAGCAGTGAATTAGGTAGCGGCCTGTACAATGAGCAGTTCTTC

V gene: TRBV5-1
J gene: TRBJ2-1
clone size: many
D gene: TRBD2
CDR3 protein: CASSQILAGGDEQFF
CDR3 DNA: TGCGCCAGCAGCCAAATCCTAGCGGGAGGAGATGAGCAGTTCTTC

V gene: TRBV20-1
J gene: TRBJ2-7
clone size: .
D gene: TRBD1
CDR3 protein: CSARDHRGHEQYF
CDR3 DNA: TGCAGTGCTAGAGACCACAGGGGCCACGAGCAGTACTTC

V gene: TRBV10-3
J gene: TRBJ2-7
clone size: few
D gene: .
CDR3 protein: CAITSDSEYEQYF
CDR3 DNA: TGTGCCATCACCTCGGACTCAGAGTACGAGCAGTACTTC

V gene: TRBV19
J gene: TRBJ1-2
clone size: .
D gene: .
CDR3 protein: CASSIQGGFYGYTF
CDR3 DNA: TGTGCCAGTAGTATCCAGGGTGGGTTCTATGGCTACACCTTC

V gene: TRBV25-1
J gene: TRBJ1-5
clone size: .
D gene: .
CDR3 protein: CASSDSTQPQHF
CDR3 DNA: TGTGCCAGCAGTGACTCTACGCAGCCCCAGCATTTT

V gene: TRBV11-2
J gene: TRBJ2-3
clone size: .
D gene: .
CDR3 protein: CASSLRAGNTDTQYF
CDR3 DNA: TGTGCCAGCAGCCTACGGGCGGGAAACACAGATACGCAGTATTTT

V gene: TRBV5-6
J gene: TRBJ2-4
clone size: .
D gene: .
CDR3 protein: CASSLEGRDIQYF
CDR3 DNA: TGTGCCAGCAGCTTGGAAGGGAGAGACATTCAGTACTTC

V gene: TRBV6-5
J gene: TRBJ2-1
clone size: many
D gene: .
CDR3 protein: CASSSPGGHREQFF
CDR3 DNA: TGTGCCAGCAGTTCTCCTGGAGGCCATAGGGAGCAGTTCTTC

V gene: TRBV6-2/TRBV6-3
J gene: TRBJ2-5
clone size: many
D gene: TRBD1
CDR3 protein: CASSFLRGTMETQYF
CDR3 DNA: TGTGCCAGCAGTTTCCTCAGGGGGACCATGGAGACCCAGTACTTC

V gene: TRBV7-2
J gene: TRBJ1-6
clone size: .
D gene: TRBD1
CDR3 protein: CASSSTTGVGSPLHF
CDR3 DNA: TGTGCCAGCAGCTCAACTACAGGGGTGGGTTCACCCCTCCACTTT

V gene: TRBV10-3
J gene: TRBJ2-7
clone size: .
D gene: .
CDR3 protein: CAISESKATYEQYF
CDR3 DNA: TGTGCCATCAGTGAGTCGAAAGCTACCTACGAGCAGTACTTC

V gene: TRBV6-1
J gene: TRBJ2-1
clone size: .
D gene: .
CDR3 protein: CASRSRQLYNEQLF
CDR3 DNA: TGTGCCAGCAGGAGCCGACAGCTCTACAATGAGCAGCTCTTC

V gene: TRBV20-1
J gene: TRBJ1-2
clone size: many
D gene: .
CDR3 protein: CSARVYIYGYTF
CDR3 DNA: TGCAGTGCTAGGGTCTACATCTATGGCTACACCTTC

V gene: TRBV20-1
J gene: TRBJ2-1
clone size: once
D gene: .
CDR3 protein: CSASRIGGRYEQFF
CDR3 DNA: TGCAGTGCTAGCCGGATTGGGGGGAGATACGAGCAGTTCTTC

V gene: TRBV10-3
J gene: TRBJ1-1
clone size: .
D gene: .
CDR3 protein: CAISESGSTEAFF
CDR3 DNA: TGTGCCATCAGTGAGTCCGGTTCGACTGAAGCTTTCTTT